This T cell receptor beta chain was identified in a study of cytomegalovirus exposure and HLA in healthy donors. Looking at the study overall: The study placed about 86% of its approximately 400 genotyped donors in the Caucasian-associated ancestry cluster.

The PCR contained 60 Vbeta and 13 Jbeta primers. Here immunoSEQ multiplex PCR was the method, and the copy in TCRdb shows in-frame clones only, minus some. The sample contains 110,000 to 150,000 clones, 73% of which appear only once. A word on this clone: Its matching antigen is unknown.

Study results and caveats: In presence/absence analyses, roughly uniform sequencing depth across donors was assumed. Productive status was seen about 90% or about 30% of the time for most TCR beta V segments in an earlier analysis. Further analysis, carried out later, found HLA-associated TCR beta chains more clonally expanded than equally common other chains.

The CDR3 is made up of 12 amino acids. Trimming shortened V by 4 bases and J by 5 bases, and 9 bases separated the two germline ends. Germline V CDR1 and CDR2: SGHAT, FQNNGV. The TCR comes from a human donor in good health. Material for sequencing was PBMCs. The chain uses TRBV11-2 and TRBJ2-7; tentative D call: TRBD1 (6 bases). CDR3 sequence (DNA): TGTGCCAGCAGCTCCGGACAGAACGAGCAGTACTTC. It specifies CASSSGQNEQYF.